This is a list of T cell receptor beta chains from one sample in a study of vaccination effects on CD4 cells after COVID-19. These TCRs' antigens remain unknown. Clones were read by immunoSEQ multiplex PCR, and TCRdb kept only the in-frame ones, dropping some. The table has nearly 35,000 clones, approximately 77% seen once. Sequencing was performed on CD4+ T cells from PBMCs cultured without peptide, taken after COVID-19 vaccination. Receptors originate from a human donor who had a prior SARS-CoV-2 infection. CDR3s include the opening cysteine and the closing phenylalanine or tryptophan. Fields, in order: J gene, clone size, CDR3 length, V gene, D gene, CDR3 protein, CDR3 DNA. D genes are given only for firm matches. Expanded clones get a size class; other rows say once, few or many, or leave the size out.

TRBJ2-3	.	17	TRBV10-3	.	CAISEPGMVFRADTQYF	TGTGCCATCAGTGAACCCGGGATGGTATTCCGGGCAGATACGCAGTATTTT
TRBJ1-6	.	15	TRBV2	.	CASRVLGGYNSPLHF	TGTGCCAGCAGGGTCTTAGGGGGATATAATTCACCCCTCCACTTT
TRBJ1-4	.	17	TRBV5-6	.	CASSEGGTPGSNEKLFF	TGTGCCAGCAGCGAGGGAGGAACCCCAGGATCGAATGAAAAACTGTTTTTT
TRBJ2-5	.	15	TRBV4-2	.	CASSQSRDGQETQYF	TGTGCCAGCAGCCAATCCCGGGACGGCCAAGAGACCCAGTACTTC
TRBJ2-1	.	16	TRBV5-1	TRBD2	CASSLAASGLNNEQFF	TGCGCCAGCAGCTTGGCGGCTAGCGGGCTAAACAATGAGCAGTTCTTC
TRBJ2-7	.	16	TRBV5-5	.	CASRLSTQGSGYEQYF	TGTGCCAGCAGGTTGTCGACCCAGGGGTCGGGCTACGAGCAGTACTTC
TRBJ1-3	few	15	TRBV14	.	CASSRPGISGNTIYF	TGTGCCAGCAGCCGTCCGGGGATCTCTGGAAACACCATATATTTT
TRBJ1-6	few	20	TRBV28	.	CASSAEDGDTPYYYNSPLHF	TGTGCCAGCAGTGCCGAGGACGGGGACACTCCTTATTATTATAATTCACCCCTCCACTTT
TRBJ1-4	.	14	TRBV13	.	CASSLQGRNEKLFF	TGTGCCAGCAGCTTACAGGGGCGGAATGAAAAACTGTTTTTT
TRBJ2-5	.	13	TRBV7-8	.	CASSFHQGETQYF	TGTGCCAGCAGCTTCCATCAGGGGGAGACCCAGTACTTC
TRBJ2-5	hyperexpanded	14	TRBV5-4	.	CASSQGQREETQYF	TGTGCCAGCAGCCAGGGACAGCGGGAAGAGACCCAGTACTTC
TRBJ2-2	.	18	TRBV4-2	TRBD2	CASSPSGLAGVYTGELFF	TGTGCCAGCAGCCCTTCGGGACTAGCGGGAGTCTACACCGGGGAGCTGTTTTTT
TRBJ2-1	.	15	TRBV11-3	TRBD2	CASSFTSGSINEQFF	TGTGCCAGCAGCTTCACTAGCGGGAGTATCAATGAGCAGTTCTTC
TRBJ2-7	.	15	TRBV24-1	TRBD1	CATSDPGQGAIEQYF	TGTGCCACCAGTGATCCGGGACAGGGGGCGATAGAGCAGTACTTC
TRBJ1-6	.	12	TRBV2	.	CASKVGDSPLHF	TGTGCCAGCAAAGTAGGGGATTCACCCCTCCACTTT
TRBJ1-2	.	14	TRBV19	.	CASSTFRAGNGYTF	TGTGCCAGTAGCACCTTTAGGGCCGGGAATGGCTACACCTTC
TRBJ1-4	.	16	TRBV30	.	CAWRPPGAGNNEKLFF	TGTGCCTGGAGGCCTCCCGGGGCAGGGAATAATGAAAAACTGTTTTTT
TRBJ2-5	.	13	TRBV5-1	.	CASRRRGLETQYF	TGCGCCAGCCGACGACGCGGTTTGGAGACCCAGTACTTC
TRBJ2-3	few	14	TRBV5-1	.	CASSVGTYTDTQYF	TGCGCCAGCAGCGTCGGGACTTACACAGATACGCAGTATTTT
TRBJ2-3	few	12	TRBV5-4	.	CASSFPGDTQYF	TGTGCCAGCAGCTTTCCGGGAGATACGCAGTATTTT
TRBJ2-7	.	13	TRBV3-1/TRBV3-2	.	CASSQSNRYEQYF	TGTGCCAGCAGCCAATCGAATAGGTACGAGCAGTACTTC
TRBJ2-4	few	13	TRBV7-3	.	CASSLTSSGIQYF	TGTGCCAGCAGCTTAACTAGCTCAGGCATTCAGTACTTC
TRBJ2-7	.	20	TRBV11-3	TRBD2	CASSLDWVVWTSGISYEQYF	TGTGCCAGCAGCTTAGATTGGGTTGTGTGGACTAGCGGGATCTCCTACGAGCAGTACTTC
TRBJ2-2	.	13	TRBV7-3	.	CASAGSGTGELFF	TGTGCCAGCGCCGGGAGTGGGACCGGGGAGCTGTTTTTT
TRBJ1-1	few	15	TRBV5-1	.	CASSLEPTMNTEAFF	TGCGCCAGCAGCTTGGAGCCGACGATGAACACTGAAGCTTTCTTT
TRBJ2-5	.	13	TRBV5-1	TRBD1	CASSTGQGETQYF	TGCGCCAGCAGCACTGGACAGGGTGAGACCCAGTACTTC
TRBJ2-7	few	15	TRBV7-9	TRBD2	CASSSRTSVSYEQYF	TGTGCCAGCAGCTCGCGGACTAGCGTTTCCTACGAGCAGTACTTC
TRBJ2-4	.	13	TRBV11-3	TRBD2	CASSKLGGLLQYF	TGTGCCAGCAGCAAGCTCGGGGGGTTACTTCAGTACTTC
TRBJ1-6	.	16	TRBV12-5	TRBD1	CASGSPPGQTNSPLHF	TGTGCTAGTGGTTCGCCACCGGGACAGACGAATTCACCCCTCCACTTT
TRBJ1-2	.	15	TRBV2	TRBD1	CASSYTGTANYGYTF	TGTGCCAGCAGTTATACCGGGACAGCCAACTATGGCTACACCTTC
TRBJ2-3	.	18	TRBV7-8	.	CASSLWPRVAVNTDTQYF	TGTGCCAGCAGCTTATGGCCCCGTGTAGCGGTAAACACAGATACGCAGTATTTT
TRBJ1-5	.	14	TRBV6-2/TRBV6-3	.	CASSYRQPNQPQHF	TGTGCCAGCAGTTACCGACAGCCAAATCAGCCCCAGCATTTT
TRBJ1-5	.	12	TRBV24-1	.	CATSDSLQPQHF	TGTGCCACCAGTGACTCACTCCAACCCCAGCATTTT
TRBJ2-1	.	16	TRBV9	TRBD1	CASSLLTGGSYNEQFF	TGTGCCAGCAGCCTACTGACAGGGGGCTCCTACAATGAGCAGTTCTTC
TRBJ1-1	.	15	TRBV11-2	.	CASSQLRGRRREAFF	TGTGCCAGCAGCCAGCTAAGGGGTCGCCGGAGAGAAGCTTTCTTT
TRBJ2-6	.	17	TRBV18	TRBD1	CASSQRQGATGANVLTF	TGTGCCAGCTCCCAGAGACAGGGGGCAACTGGGGCCAACGTCCTGACTTTC
TRBJ2-3	.	12	TRBV18	TRBD2	CASSRTGGTQYF	TGTGCCAGCTCCCGAACGGGGGGTACGCAGTATTTT
TRBJ2-3	.	15	TRBV5-1	.	CASSLSGGAQDTQYF	TGCGCCAGCAGCTTGAGTGGAGGGGCCCAAGATACGCAGTATTTT
TRBJ2-5	once	14	TRBV3-1/TRBV3-2	.	CASSLGGGAGTQYF	TGTGCCAGCAGCCTTGGTGGGGGCGCGGGGACCCAGTACTTC
TRBJ1-2	.	14	TRBV2	.	CATREGGTNYGYTF	TGTGCTACGCGGGAGGGGGGGACTAACTATGGCTACACCTTC
TRBJ1-1	.	14	TRBV7-9	.	CASSLRRDDTEAFF	TGTGCCAGCAGCTTAAGGAGGGATGACACTGAAGCTTTCTTT
TRBJ2-5	.	15	TRBV19	.	CASSTRGGPSETQYF	TGTGCCAGTAGCACCAGGGGAGGGCCCTCGGAGACCCAGTACTTC
TRBJ2-7	.	15	TRBV7-3	TRBD2	CASSLGAGEYYEQYF	TGTGCCAGCAGCTTAGGGGCGGGAGAATACTACGAGCAGTACTTC
TRBJ2-5	.	15	TRBV20-1	.	CSASHPDTAEGTQYF	TGCAGTGCTAGTCATCCGGACACCGCCGAGGGGACCCAGTACTTC
TRBJ1-5	few	13	TRBV4-2	.	CASSERVDQPQHF	TGTGCCAGCAGCGAGAGGGTGGATCAGCCCCAGCATTTT
TRBJ2-1	.	14	TRBV10-3	.	CAISDRLFNNEQFF	TGTGCCATCAGTGATAGGCTCTTCAACAATGAGCAGTTCTTC
TRBJ2-1	.	16	TRBV7-2	TRBD2	CASSLKREASYNEQFF	TGTGCCAGCAGCTTGAAGCGGGAGGCCTCCTACAATGAGCAGTTCTTC
TRBJ2-5	.	13	TRBV12-3/TRBV12-4	.	CASSSYVQETQYF	TGTGCCAGCAGTTCATACGTGCAAGAGACCCAGTACTTC
TRBJ2-2	once	16	TRBV7-2	TRBD2	CASSLLAGGPTGELFF	TGTGCCAGCAGCTTGTTAGCGGGGGGCCCCACCGGGGAGCTGTTTTTT
TRBJ2-3	.	17	TRBV27	.	CASHRFGGPIVADTQYF	TGTGCCAGCCACCGGTTTGGGGGACCCATTGTCGCAGATACGCAGTATTTT
TRBJ2-6	.	17	TRBV24-1	.	CATSAWGKGAGANVLTF	TGTGCCACCAGTGCCTGGGGTAAGGGCGCTGGGGCCAACGTCCTGACTTTC
TRBJ1-1	.	15	TRBV6-6	.	CASVGHQTGNTEAFF	TGTGCCAGCGTAGGCCACCAGACAGGGAACACTGAAGCTTTCTTT
TRBJ1-2	.	13	TRBV12-3/TRBV12-4	TRBD1	CASSLGQGYGYTF	TGTGCCAGCAGTTTGGGACAGGGCTATGGCTACACCTTC
TRBJ2-7	few	11	TRBV19	TRBD1	CASSIGQEQYF	TGTGCCAGTAGTATCGGACAGGAACAGTACTTC
TRBJ1-2	few	12	TRBV7-2	.	CASSLDDRLLYF	TGTGCCAGCAGCTTAGACGACAGGCTGCTATACTTC
TRBJ1-2	few	13	TRBV11-3	.	CASSLYEGIGYTF	TGTGCCAGCAGCTTATACGAGGGAATTGGCTACACCTTC
TRBJ2-5	.	12	TRBV2	.	CASIGTGEGLYF	TGTGCCAGCATTGGGACTGGTGAAGGCCTGTACTTC
TRBJ1-4	.	14	TRBV6-5	TRBD1	CASRQGATNEKLFF	TGTGCCAGCAGACAGGGGGCAACTAATGAAAAACTGTTTTTT